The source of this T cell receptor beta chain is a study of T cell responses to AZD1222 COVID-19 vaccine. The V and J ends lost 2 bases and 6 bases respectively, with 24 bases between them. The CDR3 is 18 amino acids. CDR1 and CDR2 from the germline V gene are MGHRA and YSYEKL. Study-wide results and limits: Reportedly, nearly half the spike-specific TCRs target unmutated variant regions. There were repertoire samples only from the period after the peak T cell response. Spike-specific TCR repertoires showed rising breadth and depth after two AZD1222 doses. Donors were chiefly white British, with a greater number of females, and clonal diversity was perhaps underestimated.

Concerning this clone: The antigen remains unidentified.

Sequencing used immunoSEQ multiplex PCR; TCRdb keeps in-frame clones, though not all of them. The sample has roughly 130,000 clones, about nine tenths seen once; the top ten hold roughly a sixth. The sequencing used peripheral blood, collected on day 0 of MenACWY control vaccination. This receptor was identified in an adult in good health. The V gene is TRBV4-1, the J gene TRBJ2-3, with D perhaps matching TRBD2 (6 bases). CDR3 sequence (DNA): TGCGCCAGCAGCCAATACTTCAAGCGGGTGGGGGTTGGCGATACGCAGTATTTT. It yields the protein CASSQYFKRVGVGDTQYF.